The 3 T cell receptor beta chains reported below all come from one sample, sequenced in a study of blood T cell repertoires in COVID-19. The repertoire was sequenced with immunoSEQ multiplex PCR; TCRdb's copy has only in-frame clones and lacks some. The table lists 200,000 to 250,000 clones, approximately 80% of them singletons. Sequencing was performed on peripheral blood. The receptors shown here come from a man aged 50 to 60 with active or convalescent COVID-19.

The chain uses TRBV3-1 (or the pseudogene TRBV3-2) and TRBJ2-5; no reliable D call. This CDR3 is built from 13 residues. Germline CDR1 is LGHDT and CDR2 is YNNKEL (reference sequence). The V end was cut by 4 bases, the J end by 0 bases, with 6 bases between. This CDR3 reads CASSPTYQETQYF. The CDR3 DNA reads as TGTGCCAGCAGCCCAACTTACCAAGAGACCCAGTACTTC.

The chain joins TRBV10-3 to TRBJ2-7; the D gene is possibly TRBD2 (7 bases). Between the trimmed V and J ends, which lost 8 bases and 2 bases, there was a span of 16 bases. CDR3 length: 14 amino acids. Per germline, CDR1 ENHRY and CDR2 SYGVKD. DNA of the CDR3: TGTGCCATCTCTAGAGGGGGGGCTACCTACGAGCAGTACTTC. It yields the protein CAISRGGATYEQYF.

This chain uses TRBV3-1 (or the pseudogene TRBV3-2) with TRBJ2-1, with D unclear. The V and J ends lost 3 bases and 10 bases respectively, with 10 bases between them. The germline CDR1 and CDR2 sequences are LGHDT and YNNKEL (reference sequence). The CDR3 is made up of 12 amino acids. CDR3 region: CASSQTSLEQFF. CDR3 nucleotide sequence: TGTGCCAGCAGCCAGACGTCACTAGAGCAGTTCTTC.